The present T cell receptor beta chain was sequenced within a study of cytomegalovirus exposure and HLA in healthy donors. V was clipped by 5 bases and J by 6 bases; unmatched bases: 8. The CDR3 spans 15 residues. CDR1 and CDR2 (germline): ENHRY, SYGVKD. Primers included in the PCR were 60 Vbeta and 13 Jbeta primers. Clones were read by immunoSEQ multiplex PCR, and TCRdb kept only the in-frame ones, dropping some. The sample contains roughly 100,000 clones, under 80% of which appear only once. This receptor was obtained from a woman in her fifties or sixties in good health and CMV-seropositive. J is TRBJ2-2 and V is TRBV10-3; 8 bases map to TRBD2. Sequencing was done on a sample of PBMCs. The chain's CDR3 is CAISREGLSAGELFF. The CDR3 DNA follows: TGTGCCATCAGTCGGGAGGGCTTATCCGCCGGGGAGCTGTTTTTT.